Listed below are T cell receptor beta chains from one sample, sequenced in a study of CD8 T cells in ankylosing spondylitis. TCRdb redid the calling of the 5' RACE reads with MiXCR, one entry per CDR3 protein. The profile covers 350,000 or so distinct CDR3 sequences, with around a tenth appearing a single time and 9.1% taken by the ten largest. Sequencing was done on a sample of blood, either unsorted or a sorted T cell fraction (not recorded which). The receptors originated from a female donor with ankylosing spondylitis or in good health (not recorded which). Both conserved end residues are part of each CDR3. The D gene is left open where the match is weak. The listing skips clone size in some rows; elsewhere it reads once, few, many or a size class.

j_call | clone_size | v_call | d_call | cdr3_aa | cdr3_nt
TRBJ1-2 | NA | TRBV15 | NA | CATSRDRQGLYGYTF | TGTGCCACCAGCAGAGATCGGCAGGGCCTTTATGGCTACACCTTC
TRBJ2-7 | many | TRBV27 | NA | CASAPGSSYEQYF | TGTGCCAGCGCGCCAGGCAGCTCCTACGAGCAGTACTTC
TRBJ2-7 | many | TRBV12-3/TRBV12-4 | NA | CASSLSLGYEQYF | TGTGCCAGCAGTTTGAGCTTGGGCTACGAGCAGTACTTC
TRBJ2-2 | few | TRBV7-9 | TRBD2 | CASSLAAASGKTGELFF | TGTGCCAGCAGCTTAGCCGCCGCTAGCGGGAAAACCGGGGAGCTGTTTTTT
TRBJ1-5 | many | TRBV20-1 | NA | CSARQGYQPQHF | TGCAGTGCTAGACAGGGGTATCAGCCCCAGCATTTT
TRBJ2-4 | few | TRBV6-2/TRBV6-3 | TRBD2 | CASSYSSSGTRLGAKNIQYF | TGTGCCAGCAGTTACTCGAGTAGCGGGACTAGGCTGGGAGCCAAAAACATTCAGTACTTC
TRBJ2-7 | many | TRBV10-3 | TRBD2 | CAIGRTSGFDEQYF | TGTGCCATCGGTCGGACTAGCGGGTTCGACGAGCAGTACTTC
TRBJ1-1 | many | TRBV12-3/TRBV12-4 | NA | CASSLLSVVEAFF | TGTGCCAGCAGTTTATTGTCGGTCGTTGAAGCTTTCTTT
TRBJ1-5 | many | TRBV28 | NA | CASSPYGTYQPQHF | TGTGCCAGCAGTCCCTACGGAACCTATCAGCCCCAGCATTTT
TRBJ2-3 | NA | TRBV24-1 | TRBD2 | CATSRGGSTDTQYF | TGTGCCACCAGCCGCGGGGGAAGCACAGATACGCAGTATTTT
TRBJ2-7 | many | TRBV3-1 | NA | CASSQESSRQYEQYF | TGTGCCAGCAGCCAAGAAAGTTCCAGACAGTACGAGCAGTACTTC
TRBJ2-2 | few | TRBV19 | NA | CASKRTGVDTGELFF | TGTGCCAGTAAAAGGACTGGGGTGGACACCGGGGAGCTGTTTTTT
TRBJ1-6 | NA | TRBV27 | NA | CASSVEVGGYSPLHF | TGTGCCAGCAGTGTCGAGGTGGGGGGATATTCACCCCTCCACTTT
TRBJ1-2 | many | TRBV12-3/TRBV12-4 | NA | CASSPKGHYGYTF | TGTGCCAGCAGTCCAAAGGGGCACTATGGCTACACCTTC
TRBJ2-1 | many | TRBV11-2 | NA | CASSLVGLAGSSYNEQFF | TGTGCCAGCAGCTTAGTGGGTTTGGCGGGGAGCTCCTACAATGAGCAGTTCTTC
TRBJ1-5 | NA | TRBV10-3 | NA | CAISEMINSNQPQHF | TGTGCCATCAGTGAGATGATAAATAGCAATCAGCCCCAGCATTTT
TRBJ2-2 | NA | TRBV20-1 | NA | CSARERRTGELFF | TGCAGTGCTAGAGAGCGGAGGACCGGGGAGCTGTTTTTT
TRBJ2-7 | many | TRBV20-1 | NA | CSATGGQVYEQYF | TGCAGTGCTACGGGGGGACAGGTCTACGAGCAGTACTTC
TRBJ2-3 | many | TRBV5-1 | NA | CASSLNTGGDWTDTQYF | TGCGCCAGCAGCTTGAATACGGGGGGCGATTGGACAGATACGCAGTATTTT
TRBJ1-2 | NA | TRBV6-2/TRBV6-3 | NA | CASREFGERDYGYTF | TGTGCCAGCAGAGAATTTGGGGAGAGAGACTATGGCTACACCTTC
TRBJ2-2 | many | TRBV10-3 | NA | CAIRGDGQYTGELFF | TGTGCCATCAGAGGAGACGGGCAGTACACCGGGGAGCTGTTTTTT
TRBJ2-2 | many | TRBV20-1 | NA | CSARGGTGELFF | TGCAGTGCTAGAGGGGGGACCGGGGAGCTGTTTTTT
TRBJ2-7 | many | TRBV6-2/TRBV6-3 | NA | CASSTRDGTYEQYF | TGTGCCAGCAGTACCCGGGACGGAACCTACGAGCAGTACTTC
TRBJ1-5 | many | TRBV20-1 | NA | CSARRGGAQPQHF | TGCAGTGCTAGACGAGGGGGAGCTCAGCCCCAGCATTTT
TRBJ2-1 | NA | TRBV24-1 | NA | CATSDLRSHRSNPDFPSYNEQFF | TGTGCCACCAGTGATTTGAGATCCCACAGGTCCAATCCTGACTTCCCCTCCTACAATGAGCAGTTCTTC
TRBJ2-1 | NA | TRBV2 | TRBD2 | CASIGLVSNSYNEQFF | TGTGCCAGCATTGGACTAGTTTCGAACTCCTACAATGAGCAGTTCTTC
TRBJ2-1 | NA | TRBV7-3 | NA | CASSLTGGYNEQFF | TGTGCCAGCAGCTTAACGGGGGGCTACAATGAGCAGTTCTTC
TRBJ2-1 | many | TRBV6-1 | NA | CASSVGEYNEQFF | TGTGCCAGCAGTGTCGGGGAGTACAATGAGCAGTTCTTC
TRBJ1-6 | few | TRBV7-9 | NA | CASSPFLGHNNSPLHF | TGTGCCAGCAGCCCTTTCCTGGGGCATAATAATTCACCCCTCCACTTT
TRBJ2-3 | many | TRBV29-1 | NA | CSVVASGGTDTQYF | TGCAGCGTTGTAGCAAGCGGAGGTACAGATACGCAGTATTTT
TRBJ2-5 | many | TRBV11-2 | NA | CASSFYIQETQYF | TGTGCCAGCAGCTTTTACATCCAAGAGACCCAGTACTTC
TRBJ2-3 | many | TRBV11-2 | TRBD2 | CASSLYRTSGNQADTQYF | TGTGCCAGCAGCTTATACCGGACTAGCGGGAATCAGGCGGATACGCAGTATTTT
TRBJ2-1 | many | TRBV20-1 | NA | CSASPNEQFF | TGCAGTGCTAGCCCGAATGAGCAGTTCTTC
TRBJ1-1 | many | TRBV5-1 | NA | CASSLGLGLVETDTEAFF | TGCGCCAGCAGCTTGGGATTAGGGCTTGTAGAAACGGACACTGAAGCTTTCTTT
TRBJ2-1 | NA | TRBV12-3/TRBV12-4 | NA | CASSLVSLQLHYNEQFF | TGTGCCAGCAGTTTAGTCTCTCTGCAGCTCCACTACAATGAGCAGTTCTTC
TRBJ1-5 | few | TRBV7-9 | TRBD1 | CASSLGDRGSQPQHF | TGTGCCAGCAGCTTAGGGGACAGGGGTAGCCAGCCCCAGCATTTT
TRBJ2-5 | NA | TRBV7-2 | NA | CASSSRGAETQYF | TGTGCCAGCAGTTCCCGGGGGGCGGAGACCCAGTACTTC
TRBJ2-4 | many | TRBV20-1 | NA | CSAHLTENIQYF | TGCAGTGCACATTTGACAGAAAACATTCAGTACTTC
TRBJ2-2 | NA | TRBV20-1 | TRBD2 | CSATTSGRAGELFF | TGCAGTGCTACGACTAGCGGGAGGGCCGGGGAGCTGTTTTTT
TRBJ1-5 | few | TRBV20-1 | TRBD1 | CSASIGDRAAQPQHF | TGCAGTGCCTCCATTGGGGACAGGGCGGCTCAGCCCCAGCATTTT
TRBJ1-1 | few | TRBV18 | TRBD1 | CASSHGTGVGSEAFF | TGTGCCAGCTCACACGGGACAGGGGTAGGGTCTGAAGCTTTCTTT
TRBJ2-3 | many | TRBV5-1 | NA | CASSGGTVTDTQYF | TGCGCCAGCAGCGGAGGGACAGTTACAGATACGCAGTATTTT
TRBJ2-7 | many | TRBV27 | TRBD2 | CASSLSGSSGGLDEQYF | TGTGCCAGCAGTTTATCGGGTTCTAGCGGGGGGCTCGACGAGCAGTACTTC
TRBJ2-1 | many | TRBV5-1 | NA | CASSPSLGGISYNEQFF | TGCGCCAGCAGCCCTAGCTTAGGAGGGATCTCCTACAATGAGCAGTTCTTC
TRBJ1-3 | few | TRBV19 | NA | CASSPNGGIGNTIYF | TGTGCCAGTAGTCCGAACGGGGGAATTGGAAACACCATATATTTT
TRBJ2-7 | many | TRBV28 | NA | CASRDRTYEQYF | TGTGCCAGCAGAGACAGAACCTACGAGCAGTACTTC
TRBJ2-3 | few | TRBV7-8 | NA | CASSPRPPSITDTQYF | TGTGCCAGCAGCCCTCGCCCCCCTAGCATCACAGATACGCAGTATTTT
TRBJ2-5 | few | TRBV11-1 | TRBD2 | CASSLAEIGLVSGKTQYF | TGTGCCAGCAGCTTAGCGGAGATCGGACTAGTGAGTGGGAAGACCCAGTACTTC
TRBJ1-1 | many | TRBV29-1 | NA | CSAYGQLNTEAFF | TGCAGCGCATACGGACAGCTGAACACTGAAGCTTTCTTT
TRBJ2-1 | NA | TRBV5-1 | NA | CASSLETGVGREQFF | TGCGCCAGCAGCTTGGAAACGGGAGTTGGGCGCGAGCAGTTCTTC
TRBJ1-2 | many | TRBV20-1 | NA | CSASLTPGTVGGYTF | TGCAGTGCTAGTTTAACCCCAGGGACTGTTGGTGGCTACACCTTC
TRBJ2-7 | many | TRBV5-1 | NA | CASSVPGTSSDEQYF | TGCGCCAGCAGCGTACCGGGGACTTCGAGCGACGAGCAGTACTTC
TRBJ2-3 | many | TRBV5-1 | NA | CASSLPNPASTDTQYF | TGCGCCAGCAGCTTGCCAAACCCGGCTAGCACAGATACGCAGTATTTT
TRBJ2-5 | few | TRBV5-1 | TRBD2 | CASSQQAGAQETQYF | TGCGCCAGCAGCCAACAAGCGGGGGCTCAAGAGACCCAGTACTTC
TRBJ2-7 | many | TRBV6-1 | NA | CASSPDGGSYEQYF | TGTGCCAGCAGCCCAGATGGGGGCTCCTACGAGCAGTACTTC
TRBJ2-5 | few | TRBV20-1 | TRBD2 | CSASGLAGGTQYF | TGCAGTGCGAGCGGACTAGCGGGCGGGACCCAGTACTTC
TRBJ1-4 | many | TRBV20-1 | NA | CSARPGSATNEKLFF | TGCAGTGCTAGACCCGGGAGCGCAACTAATGAAAAACTGTTTTTT
TRBJ1-2 | NA | TRBV7-2 | NA | CASSSLGGRVYGYTF | TGTGCCAGCAGCTCCCTAGGGGGGCGCGTCTATGGCTACACCTTC
TRBJ2-6 | few | TRBV9 | NA | CASSDADTFRSGANVLTF | TGTGCCAGCAGCGACGCGGACACCTTTCGCTCTGGGGCCAACGTCCTGACTTTC